The 14 T cell receptor beta chains given below trace back to one sample, sequenced in a study of blood T cell repertoires in COVID-19. The method was immunoSEQ multiplex PCR; TCRdb's version includes in-frame clones alone and lacks a portion of them. The data hold about 250,000 clones, with more than 65% observed a single time. The sequencing input was peripheral blood. The receptors derive from a person aged 70 to 79 with COVID-19, enrolled during active disease.

The chain uses TRBV19 and TRBJ1-2, with D possibly being TRBD1 (5 bases). V lost 6 bases, J lost 8 bases, and 22 bases lay in between. The CDR3 length is 15 residues. Germline CDR1 is LNHDA and CDR2 is SQIVND (reference sequence). The CDR3 reads CASSLAPGVGGGYTF. Written as DNA, the CDR3 is TGTGCCAGTAGCCTTGCTCCGGGGGTCGGAGGAGGCTACACCTTC.

The chain employs TRBV4-3 and TRBJ1-2; D remains ambiguous. Per the germline V gene, CDR1 is LGHNA and CDR2 is YSLEER. The CDR3 contains 13 residues. With 3 bases removed from V and 7 bases from J, the gap between germline ends came to 12 bases. The CDR3 coding sequence is TGCGCCAGCAGCCACCCAGCCGGCGGTGGCTACACCTTC. Its protein product is CASSHPAGGGYTF.

The rearrangement joins TRBV28 to TRBJ1-1; D possibly corresponds to TRBD1 (6 bases). The CDR3 length is 14 residues. V was shortened by 3 bases and J by 0 bases, with 8 bases between the two germline ends. Germline CDR1 is MDHEN and CDR2 is SYDVKM. The CDR3 coding sequence is TGTGCCAGCAGTTTCTCAGGGGTGAACACTGAAGCTTTCTTT. Its translation: CASSFSGVNTEAFF.

The chain combines TRBV7-9 with TRBJ2-5, with TRBD1 identical over 8 bases. Looked up from germline, CDR1 is SEHNR and CDR2 is FQNEAQ (reference sequence). This CDR3 has 16 residues. With V trimmed by 5 bases and J by 2 bases, 10 bases remained unmatched. CDR3 coding DNA: TGTGCCAGCAGCCTACTCTCCGGGACAGGACAAGAGACCCAGTACTTC. This codes for CASSLLSGTGQETQYF.

This CDR3 reads CASSPQRGAGEQFF. The CDR3, as DNA: TGTGCCAGCAGCCCCCAGCGGGGGGCGGGTGAGCAGTTCTTC. The chain uses TRBV14 and TRBJ2-1, with TRBD2 identical over 9 bases. The CDR3 has 14 residues. With 4 bases clipped from V and 9 bases from J, the junction kept 7 bases outside the gene matches. Germline V CDR1 and CDR2: SGHDN, FVKESK.

The chain recombines TRBV6-2 or TRBV6-3 with TRBJ2-3, with a tentative D call TRBD2 (6 bases). Germline CDR1 is MNHEY and CDR2 is SVGEGT. V shed 6 bases and J shed 2 bases, with 18 bases lying between them. This CDR3 is 16 amino acids long. In nucleotides, the CDR3 is TGTGCCAGCAGCCCGACCGCGGGACTCCCCACAGATACGCAGTATTTT. Amino acids: CASSPTAGLPTDTQYF.

There are a few counts of this clone. The chain recombines TRBV28 with TRBJ2-5; 7 bases align to TRBD2. CDR3 length: 16 residues. The germline V gene encodes CDR1 MDHEN and CDR2 SYDVKM. The J segment lost 1 base and the V segment lost 5 bases, leaving 10 bases of the junction unmatched. This chain's CDR3 is CASSPSGLSRQETQYF. The CDR3 DNA reads as TGTGCCAGCAGTCCCTCGGGACTAAGCCGCCAAGAGACCCAGTACTTC.

This clone was observed a single time. This chain links TRBV4-3 with TRBJ2-1, with D possibly being TRBD2 (6 bases). CDR1 is LGHNA, CDR2 YSLEER, per germline. With 0 bases removed from V and 8 bases from J, the gap between germline ends came to 14 bases. CDR3 size: 15 residues. CDR3 in amino acids: CASSQDSGGSDEQFF. The DNA for the CDR3 is TGCGCCAGCAGCCAAGACTCCGGGGGAAGCGATGAGCAGTTCTTC.

This chain joins TRBV5-6 and TRBJ1-1, with D perhaps matching TRBD1 (5 bases). Germline CDR1 and CDR2: SGHDT and YYEEEE. This CDR3 contains 17 residues. Trimming pared 0 bases from V and 0 bases from J, leaving 15 bases between. In nucleotides, the CDR3 is TGTGCCAGCAGCTTGGAGTTTTTACAGGCGGTGAACACTGAAGCTTTCTTT. This gives the protein CASSLEFLQAVNTEAFF.

The genes are TRBV6-2 or TRBV6-3 and TRBJ1-2, with TRBD1 identical over 7 bases. The CDR3 sequence is 15 residues long. The V gene end was trimmed by 6 bases and the J gene end by 0 bases; junction bases not matched to a gene: 7. Germline CDR1 is MNHEY and CDR2 is SVGEGT. The CDR3 reads CASSQGQRANYGYTF. In nucleotides, the CDR3 is TGTGCCAGCAGCCAGGGACAGAGAGCTAACTATGGCTACACCTTC.

The genes are TRBV11-1 and TRBJ2-5; possibly TRBD2 for D (6 bases). V dropped 1 base and J dropped 5 bases, with 14 bases sitting between them. The CDR3 spans 15 residues. CDR1 is SGHAT and CDR2 is FQDESV in the germline V gene (reference sequence). Here the CDR3 DNA reads TGTGCCAGCAGCTTAGAAGGAGGGACTCACGAGACCCAGTACTTC. As protein: CASSLEGGTHETQYF.

This clone was counted once. The rearrangement links TRBV19 to TRBJ1-5; possible D gene TRBD1, 6 bases. Trimming removed 6 bases at V and 6 bases at J, with 15 bases between. This CDR3 comprises 14 residues. CDR1 and CDR2 from the germline V gene are LNHDA and SQIVND (reference sequence). CDR3 region: CASRNQQGPQPQHF. In nucleotides, the CDR3 is TGTGCCAGTAGGAATCAACAGGGTCCTCAGCCCCAGCATTTT. Filled out from reference TRBV19 and TRBJ1-5, the complete variable domain reads DGGITQSPKYLFRKEGQNVTLSCEQNLNHDAMYWYRQDPGQGLRLIYYSQIVNDFQKGDIAEGYSVSREKKESFPLTVTSAQKNPTAFYLCASRNQQGPQPQHFGDGTRLSIL.

The chain recombines TRBV4-2 with TRBJ1-2; a weak D match, TRBD1 (6 bases). Trimming pared 0 bases from V and 7 bases from J, leaving 15 bases between. The V gene's germline CDR1 is LGHNA and CDR2 YNFKEQ. There are 15 residues in the CDR3. CDR3 nucleotides: TGTGCCAGCAGCCAAGATCTAGGGGGGGCGGTTGGCTACACCTTC. This encodes CASSQDLGGAVGYTF.

The CDR3 loop reads CASSFAGTGPHEQYF. DNA for the CDR3: TGTGCCAGCAGCTTCGCGGGGACAGGGCCCCACGAGCAGTACTTC. The rearrangement uses TRBV27 and TRBJ2-7; TRBD1 matches 9 bases. J lost 5 bases, V lost 6 bases, and 11 bases had no gene match. The CDR3 sequence is 15 residues long. CDR1 and CDR2 (germline): MNHEY, SMNVEV (reference sequence).